Listed below are T cell receptor beta chains from one sample, sequenced in a study of T cell changes during pregnancy in multiple sclerosis. TCRdb keeps only in-frame clones here, not all; method: immunoSEQ multiplex PCR. The data show 75,000 to 95,000 clones, less than 95% seen once. Sequencing used peripheral blood, obtained in the first trimester of pregnancy. These receptors were taken from a female donor in good health, enrolled as a control in a pregnancy study. Each CDR3 is given without its conserved first and last residue. Fields, in order: V gene, J gene, CDR3 protein.

V: TRBV29-1; J: TRBJ2-3; CDR3: SVGTGSTDTQY
V: TRBV4-1; J: TRBJ2-1; CDR3: ASSQDGQGLTIIEDNEQF
V: TRBV11-2; J: TRBJ1-1; CDR3: ASSLQGSMNTEAF
V: TRBV7-3; J: TRBJ2-2; CDR3: ASSSSSGGPTGELF
V: TRBV7-3; J: TRBJ1-1; CDR3: ASSLTGGTEAF
V: TRBV4-1; J: TRBJ2-2; CDR3: ASSQGQIAGNTGELF
V: TRBV9; J: TRBJ1-1; CDR3: ASSVGGFGYTEAF
V: TRBV9; J: TRBJ2-1; CDR3: ASSVATYNEQF
V: TRBV5-6; J: TRBJ2-5; CDR3: ASSLFGETQY
V: TRBV14; J: TRBJ2-5; CDR3: ASSHLLDSQETQY
V: TRBV28; J: TRBJ2-7; CDR3: ASSWDSLGNYEQY
V: TRBV5-8; J: TRBJ1-1; CDR3: ASSGLGHSNTEAF
V: TRBV18; J: TRBJ1-3; CDR3: AVREGNTIY
V: TRBV10-3; J: TRBJ2-2; CDR3: AIRDSPAGELF